The source of this TCR beta chain is a study of T cells in Graves' hyperthyroidism and ophthalmopathy. Study-wide points: Blood also carried most thyroid clonotypes expanded above 0.001.

V gave up 3 bases and J gave up 1 base; unmatched junction bases: 2. There are 15 residues in the CDR3. The hyperthyroidism patients had all been newly diagnosed, and their disease duration was under 2 months. Their ages ranged from 18 to 65 years. This clonotype has ten or more counts. Its antigen remains unknown. RNA transcripts provided the source from which TCR beta CDR3 regions were amplified. Initially, a first-round RT-PCR of the TCR CDR3 employed the HTBI primer set. Each CDR3 protein is one row after TCRdb ran MiXCR on the multiplex PCR reads. The sample shows roughly 420,000 distinct CDR3 sequences, approximately 14% of them seen only once.

Sequences were obtained from blood. The sequence was collected from a woman aged 18 to 35 with Graves' hyperthyroidism. V usage is TRBV12-3 or TRBV12-4 and J usage is TRBJ1-1, with TRBD1 identical over 10 bases. The CDR3 sequence is CASSFRTGGNTEAFF. As DNA, the CDR3 is TGTGCCAGCAGTTTCCGGACAGGGGGGAACACTGAAGCTTTCTTT.